Listed below are T cell receptor beta chains from one sample, sequenced in a study of T cell responses to AZD1222 COVID-19 vaccine. Sequencing was performed with immunoSEQ multiplex PCR; in TCRdb, only in-frame clones are kept and a portion is missing. Here the sample spans about 88,000 clones, roughly 91% being singletons. Sample: peripheral blood, taken 28 days after the second AZD1222 dose. All receptors come from an adult who received the AZD1222 COVID-19 vaccine. CDR3s include the opening cysteine and the closing phenylalanine or tryptophan. Fields, in order: CDR3 length, D gene, clone size, J gene, V gene, CDR3 DNA, CDR3 protein. A D gene is named only where the DNA matches it firmly. The listing skips clone size in some rows; elsewhere it reads once, few, many or a size class.

>13|TRBD1|-|TRBJ2-1|TRBV29-1
TGCAGCGCCCAGACAGGGCAGTGGCATGAGCAGTTCTTC
CSAQTGQWHEQFF
>12|-|few|TRBJ1-5|TRBV30
TGTGCCTGGAGTGTACCCGGTCAGCCCCAGCATTTT
CAWSVPGQPQHF
>12|-|-|TRBJ1-2|TRBV12-3/TRBV12-4
TGTGCCAGCAGTGGGACTGCCTATGGCTACACCTTC
CASSGTAYGYTF
>15|-|-|TRBJ1-2|TRBV7-2
TGTGCCAGCAGCAACAGACAGGCGCGCACGGGAGGCTACACCTTC
CASSNRQARTGGYTF
>13|-|-|TRBJ1-2|TRBV3-1/TRBV3-2
TGTGCCAGCAGCCAATACTCTAACTATGGCTACACCTTC
CASSQYSNYGYTF
>15|TRBD2|-|TRBJ2-1|TRBV7-8
TGTGCCAGCAGCGCCTGGCGGGGGACCGACAATGAGCAGTTCTTC
CASSAWRGTDNEQFF
>14|-|-|TRBJ2-2|TRBV18
TGTGCCAGCTCACCACCGTCGGGGCCCGGGGAGCTGTTTTTT
CASSPPSGPGELFF
>16|-|-|TRBJ2-1|TRBV27
TGTGCCAGCAGTTTAGGCGGGGCCAGCTCCTACAATGAGCAGTTCTTC
CASSLGGASSYNEQFF
>19|-|-|TRBJ1-5|TRBV7-8
TGTGCCAGCAGCATGCGCACGATTTGGGGCGGCAATGGCAATCAGCCCCAGCATTTT
CASSMRTIWGGNGNQPQHF
>17|TRBD1|-|TRBJ1-2|TRBV3-1/TRBV3-2
TGTGCCAGCAGCCTCGGGACAGGGGGCCGTACTAACTATGGCTACACCTTC
CASSLGTGGRTNYGYTF
>15|TRBD1|-|TRBJ2-7|TRBV6-2/TRBV6-3
TGTGCCAGCAGTTCGACAGGGGGACTCTCCTACGAGCAGTACTTC
CASSSTGGLSYEQYF
>15|TRBD1|once|TRBJ2-7|TRBV6-5
TGTGCCAGCAGGATGGGGACAGGTCTACCTTACGAGCAGTACTTC
CASRMGTGLPYEQYF
>17|-|-|TRBJ1-4|TRBV2
TGTGCCAGCAGGTTCCTTACAGGGAAGTCAACTAATGAAAAACTGTTTTTT
CASRFLTGKSTNEKLFF
>14|-|-|TRBJ1-2|TRBV5-5
TGTGCCAGCAGCCCGTGGAGGGGTGGCTATGGCTACACCTTC
CASSPWRGGYGYTF
>17|-|-|TRBJ1-1|TRBV28
TGTGCCAGCACCTCGCTGCAGCGGGGAATCATGAACACTGAAGCTTTCTTT
CASTSLQRGIMNTEAFF
>14|-|-|TRBJ1-2|TRBV6-1
TGTGCCAGCAGTGAGGACAGTCCCCTCTATGGCTACACCTTC
CASSEDSPLYGYTF
>15|-|-|TRBJ1-2|TRBV19
TGTGCCAGTAGTCCTCGGGGACTCGAAAACTATGGCTACACCTTC
CASSPRGLENYGYTF
>15|TRBD1|-|TRBJ1-1|TRBV6-5
TGTGCCAGCAGAAGACGACAGGGGGCGCGAACTGAAGCTTTCTTT
CASRRRQGARTEAFF
>16|TRBD2|-|TRBJ2-1|TRBV7-9
TGTGCCCTTAAAACTAGCGGGGATACACTTTACAATGAGCAGTTCTTC
CALKTSGDTLYNEQFF
>17|-|-|TRBJ1-1|TRBV19
TGTGCCAGTAGGCCCAGAACAGGTCCCAACATGAACACTGAAGCTTTCTTT
CASRPRTGPNMNTEAFF
>13|-|-|TRBJ2-7|TRBV7-2
TGTGCCAGCAGCCCTTACAGGGTCAGCGAGCAGTACTTC
CASSPYRVSEQYF
>18|-|-|TRBJ2-2|TRBV14
TGTGCCAGCAGCCAAGTAGGCCGCTGGGGGCCGAACACCGGGGAGCTGTTTTTT
CASSQVGRWGPNTGELFF
>15|-|once|TRBJ2-1|TRBV2
TGTGCCAGCAGTGAAGCGATGGCTAGATCGCAGGAGCAGTTCTTC
CASSEAMARSQEQFF
>14|TRBD1|-|TRBJ1-6|TRBV7-8
TGTGCCAGCAGCTTATGGGACAGCAATTCACCCCTCCACTTT
CASSLWDSNSPLHF
>19|-|-|TRBJ1-2|TRBV5-1
TGCGCCAGCAGCTTGGATGGGAGGGGAATAGGGGCTACCCTCGTAGGGTACACCTTC
CASSLDGRGIGATLVGYTF
>16|TRBD2|-|TRBJ2-3|TRBV3-1/TRBV3-2
TGTGCCAGCAGCCCCGGACTAGATTTAGGCACAGATACGCAGTATTTT
CASSPGLDLGTDTQYF
>12|-|-|TRBJ1-1|TRBV7-9
TGTGCCAGCATCCTAAGTGGCACTGAAGCTTTCTTT
CASILSGTEAFF
>15|TRBD1|-|TRBJ1-1|TRBV5-1
TGCGCCAGCAAAGGTTTGGGACAGGGCTTAACTGAAGCTTTCTTT
CASKGLGQGLTEAFF
>14|TRBD1|-|TRBJ1-2|TRBV6-5
TGTGCCAGCAGAACTGACAGGGCTGCCTATGGCTACACCTTC
CASRTDRAAYGYTF
>14|TRBD1|-|TRBJ1-2|TRBV9
TGTGCCAGCAGCGTTGCCGGGACAGTCGGCGGCTACACCTTC
CASSVAGTVGGYTF
>15|-|-|TRBJ1-1|TRBV7-9
TGTGCCAGCAGCTTAGGGGGACACCAGAACACTGAAGCTTTCTTT
CASSLGGHQNTEAFF
>14|-|-|TRBJ1-6|TRBV3-1/TRBV3-2
TGTGCCAGCAGCCCCTCGGGGCAGTCCACACCCCTCCACTTT
CASSPSGQSTPLHF
>15|TRBD2|-|TRBJ2-2|TRBV19
TGTGCCAGTAGTTCGGCGGGGGAGAACACCGGGGAGCTGTTTTTT
CASSSAGENTGELFF
>14|-|-|TRBJ1-5|TRBV6-5
TGTGCCAGCAGTTACCAGGAAGGCAATCAGCCCCAGCATTTT
CASSYQEGNQPQHF
>15|-|-|TRBJ1-5|TRBV19
TGTGCCAGTAGTTTCGCCGGCAGTATTGAGGAGCCCCAGCATTTT
CASSFAGSIEEPQHF
>14|TRBD1|-|TRBJ1-3|TRBV7-8
TGTGCCAGCAGTACGGGACAGGGACGAAACACCATATATTTT
CASSTGQGRNTIYF
>17|-|-|TRBJ1-1|TRBV21-1
TGTGCCAGCAGCGCCCGGGGACCCGAGGGCGGGAACACTGAAGCTTTCTTT
CASSARGPEGGNTEAFF
>13|-|-|TRBJ2-1|TRBV15
TGTGCCACCAGCAGACCATATGGTGATGAGCAGTTCTTC
CATSRPYGDEQFF
>13|-|-|TRBJ1-1|TRBV29-1
TGCAGCGTGGTGATCCCCCCGGGGACTGAAGCTTTCTTT
CSVVIPPGTEAFF
>16|TRBD1|few|TRBJ1-3|TRBV7-9
TGTGCCAGCAGCCCCAGGGGGTCGTACGGTGGAAACACCATATATTTT
CASSPRGSYGGNTIYF
>13|-|-|TRBJ1-1|TRBV6-5
TGTGCCAGCAGGCGGCCCCAGAACACTGAAGCTTTCTTT
CASRRPQNTEAFF
>14|TRBD1|-|TRBJ2-5|TRBV13
TGTGCCAGCAGCTCATTGACAGGGGGAGAGACCCAGTACTTC
CASSSLTGGETQYF
>14|-|once|TRBJ2-5|TRBV5-1
TGCGCCAGCAGCTTTAATAGCGTGGGAGAGACCCAGTACTTC
CASSFNSVGETQYF
>14|-|-|TRBJ1-4|TRBV6-5
TGTGCCAGCAGTTCTGGGCGATTAAGTGAAAAACTGTTTTTT
CASSSGRLSEKLFF
>14|-|once|TRBJ2-2|TRBV27
TGTGCCAGCAGTTTATATTGGGGCACCGGGGAGCTGTTTTTT
CASSLYWGTGELFF
>15|-|once|TRBJ1-1|TRBV9
TGTGCCAGCAGCGTAGTGTCTCGGGGGCAGGTGAAAGCTTTCTTT
CASSVVSRGQVKAFF
>15|-|-|TRBJ2-2|TRBV27
TGTGCCAGCAGTTTGGTGTCCGCGGGGACTCGGGAGCTGTTTTTT
CASSLVSAGTRELFF
>13|-|-|TRBJ1-1|TRBV7-9
TGTGCCAGCAGCCTCCGACAGAGCACTGAAGCTTTCTTT
CASSLRQSTEAFF
>16|-|-|TRBJ2-7|TRBV20-1
TGCAGTGCTAGTGAAAGGGGTCGGCCGGCAAGCTACGAGCAGTACTTC
CSASERGRPASYEQYF
>15|TRBD1|-|TRBJ2-2|TRBV25-1
TGTGCCAGCAGTGAACCCAAGACAGGGTCCGGGGAGCTGTTTTTT
CASSEPKTGSGELFF
>15|TRBD2|-|TRBJ2-2|TRBV6-6
TGTGCCGGAGGACTAGCGGGGGGTTGGACCGGGGAGCTGTTTTTT
CAGGLAGGWTGELFF
>14|TRBD1|-|TRBJ1-4|TRBV6-5
TGTGCCAGCAAGCCGGGACAGGGTCTACGGAAACTGTTTTTT
CASKPGQGLRKLFF
>13|TRBD1|-|TRBJ1-4|TRBV5-1
TGCGCCAGCAAGACAGGGGCCAATGAAAAACTGTTTTTT
CASKTGANEKLFF